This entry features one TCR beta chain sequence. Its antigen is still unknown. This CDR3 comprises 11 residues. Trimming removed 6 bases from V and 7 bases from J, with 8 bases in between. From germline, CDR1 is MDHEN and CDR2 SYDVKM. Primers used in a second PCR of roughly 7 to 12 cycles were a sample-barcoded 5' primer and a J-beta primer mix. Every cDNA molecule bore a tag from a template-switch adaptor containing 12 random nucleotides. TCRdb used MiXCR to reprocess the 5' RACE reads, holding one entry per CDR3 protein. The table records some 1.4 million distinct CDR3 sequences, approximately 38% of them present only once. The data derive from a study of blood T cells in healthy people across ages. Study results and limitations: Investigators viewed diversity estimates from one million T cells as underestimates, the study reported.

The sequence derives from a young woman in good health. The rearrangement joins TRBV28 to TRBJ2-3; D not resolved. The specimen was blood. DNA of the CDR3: TGTGCCAGCAGGTCAGCCTATACGCAGTATTTT. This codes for CASRSAYTQYF.